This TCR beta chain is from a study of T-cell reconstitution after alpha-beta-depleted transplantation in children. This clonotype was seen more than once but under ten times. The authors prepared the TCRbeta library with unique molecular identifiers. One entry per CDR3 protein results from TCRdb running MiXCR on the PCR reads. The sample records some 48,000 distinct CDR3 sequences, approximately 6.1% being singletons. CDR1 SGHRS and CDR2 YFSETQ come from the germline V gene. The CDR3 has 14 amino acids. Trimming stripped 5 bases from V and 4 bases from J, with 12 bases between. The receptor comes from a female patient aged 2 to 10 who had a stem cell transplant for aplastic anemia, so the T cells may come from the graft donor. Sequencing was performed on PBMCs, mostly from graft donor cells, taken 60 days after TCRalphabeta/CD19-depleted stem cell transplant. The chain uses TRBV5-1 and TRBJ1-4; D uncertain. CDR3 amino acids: CASRTDWGNEKLFF. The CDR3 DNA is TGCGCCAGCAGAACGGACTGGGGTAATGAAAAACTGTTTTTT.